Sequencing of this T cell receptor (beta chain) was carried out in a study of cytomegalovirus exposure and HLA in healthy donors. After removal of 1 base from V and 14 bases from J, the junction contained 8 bases not matched to a gene. Germline CDR1 reads SGHVS; CDR2 reads FQNEAQ. There are 13 residues in the CDR3. Generated by immunoSEQ multiplex PCR, the TCRdb table keeps only in-frame clones and is missing some. The sample includes around 190,000 clones, about 81% of them seen just once. The chain joins TRBV7-8 to TRBJ2-5; TRBD1 matches at 9 bases. Material for sequencing was PBMCs. This receptor was obtained from a woman aged 30 to 39 in good health and CMV-seronegative. The CDR3 DNA sequence: TGTGCCAGCAGCTTAGTTACTGGGACAGGGTCCTACTTC. Encoded protein: CASSLVTGTGSYF.